This T cell receptor beta chain was captured in a study of shared clonotypes between healthy human individuals. This CDR3 spans 17 amino acids. Deletions cut 3 bases from V and 0 bases from J, with 17 bases between. The V gene's germline CDR1 is SGHDN and CDR2 FVKESK. This clone was recorded once. Clones were sequenced by immunoSEQ multiplex PCR, and TCRdb holds only the in-frame ones, with some missing. Of hundreds of thousands of clones in the sample, approximately 95% were seen once. The naive CD8 population came from CD45RO-negative cells selected for CCR7, without terminally differentiated effector memory CD45RA+ cells.

Input material: naive CD8+ T cells sorted from blood. The source is a woman aged 30 to 39 in good health. This chain uses TRBV14 with TRBJ2-5; possibly TRBD1 or TRBD2 for D (5 bases each). CDR3 amino acids: CASSQAPGPVYQETQYF. The CDR3, as DNA: TGTGCCAGCAGCCAGGCTCCGGGACCCGTTTACCAAGAGACCCAGTACTTC.